This T cell receptor (beta chain) was sequenced in a study of blood T cell repertoires in COVID-19. In the original analysis: Cell counts per sample came from amplifying reference gene primers. Profiling relied on immunoSEQ multiplex PCR, and the TCRdb table lists in-frame clones only, not all of them. For V, J and clone size, that table is used; D and trimming come from the DNA. The sample has 150,000 to 200,000 clones, roughly 90% seen once. From germline, CDR1 is SGDLS and CDR2 YYNGEE. With 5 bases removed from V and 0 bases from J, the gap between germline ends came to 15 bases. This CDR3 comprises 16 residues.

The TCR sequence derives from a woman aged 45-65 years who had recovered from COVID-19. The chain uses TRBV9 and TRBJ2-1; D call uncertain. Material for sequencing was PBMCs or T cells enriched from blood (not recorded which). The CDR3 loop reads CASRPPGLSSYNEQFF. In DNA form, the CDR3 reads TGTGCCAGCAGGCCGCCTGGTCTCAGCTCCTACAATGAGCAGTTCTTC.